These 5 T cell receptor beta chains came from one sample sequenced in a study of glioma-infiltrating T cells after dendritic cell vaccination. Time point described: after dendritic cell vaccination, including at tumor progression/relapse. The data were produced by immunoSEQ multiplex PCR, yet TCRdb's version contains in-frame clones alone and is incomplete. Among about 58,000 clones listed, just under 85% were seen once. The sample in question was blood, obtained after dendritic cell vaccination. All receptors derive from a human donor with glioblastoma.

This chain uses TRBV6-1 with TRBJ1-4, with TRBD1 identical over 9 bases. Germline V CDR1 and CDR2: MNHNS, SASEGT. This CDR3 has 14 amino acids. V shed 6 bases, J shed 7 bases, and the junction held 6 bases outside the gene matches. The CDR3 nucleotides are TGTGCCAGCAGAAGGGACAGGGAGGGTGAAAAACTGTTTTTT. Protein sequence: CASRRDREGEKLFF.

J is TRBJ1-5 and V is TRBV28; the D gene is possibly TRBD1 (6 bases). CDR1 MDHEN and CDR2 SYDVKM come from the germline V gene. Between the trimmed V and J ends, which lost 6 bases and 4 bases, there was a span of 22 bases. This CDR3 has 17 residues. The CDR3 DNA reads TGTGCCAGCAGCCCAAGCCCGGCGGACAGCGTTAATCAGCCCCAGCATTTT. Protein product: CASSPSPADSVNQPQHF.

This clone appeared once. V is TRBV5-1 and J is TRBJ2-7; 7 bases line up with TRBD1. The CDR3 extends over 15 amino acids. Germline CDR1 reads SGHRS; CDR2 reads YFSETQ. V dropped 4 bases and J dropped 3; count of bases not matched to a gene: 10. The DNA for the CDR3 is TGCGCCAGCAGCCCACAGACAGGGATGGTCTACGAGCAGTACTTC. Amino acid sequence: CASSPQTGMVYEQYF.

This clone was counted a few times. This sequence joins TRBV6-6 and TRBJ2-1; the D gene is possibly TRBD1 (5 bases). This CDR3 has 14 amino acids. Germline assignment: CDR1 MNHNY and CDR2 SVGAGI (reference sequence). V lost 6 bases and J 5 bases, leaving 14 bases between the germline ends. CDR3 sequence (DNA): TGTGCCAGCAGGCTCCCAGGGATGGACAATGAGCAGTTCTTC. Translation gives CASRLPGMDNEQFF.

The genes are TRBV7-2 and TRBJ2-1, with 15 bases matching TRBD2. Germline V gives CDR1 SGHTA, CDR2 FQGNSA. This CDR3 is 16 amino acids long. The J segment lost 7 bases and the V segment lost 5 bases, leaving 6 bases of the junction unmatched. The CDR3 nucleotides are TGTGCCAGCAGCATGGGACTAGCGGGGGGCCGGAATGAGCAGTTCTTC. Protein: CASSMGLAGGRNEQFF.